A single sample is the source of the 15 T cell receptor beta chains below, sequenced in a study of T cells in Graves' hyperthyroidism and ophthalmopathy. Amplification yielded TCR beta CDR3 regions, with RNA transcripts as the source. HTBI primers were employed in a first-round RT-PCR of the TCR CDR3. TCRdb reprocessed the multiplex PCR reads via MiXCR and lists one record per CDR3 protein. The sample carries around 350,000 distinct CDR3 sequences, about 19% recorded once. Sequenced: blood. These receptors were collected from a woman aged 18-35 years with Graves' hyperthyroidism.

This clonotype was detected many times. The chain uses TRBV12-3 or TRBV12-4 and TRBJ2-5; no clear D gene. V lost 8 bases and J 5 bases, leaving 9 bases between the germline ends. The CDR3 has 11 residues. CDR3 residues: CASGPGETQYF. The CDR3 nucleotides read TGTGCCAGCGGGCCCGGGGAGACCCAGTACTTC.

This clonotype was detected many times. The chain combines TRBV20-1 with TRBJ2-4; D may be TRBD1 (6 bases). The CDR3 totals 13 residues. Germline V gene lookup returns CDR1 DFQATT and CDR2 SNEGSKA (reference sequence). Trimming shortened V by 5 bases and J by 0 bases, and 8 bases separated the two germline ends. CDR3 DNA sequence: TGCAGTGCTTGGACAGAAGCCAAAAACATTCAGTACTTC. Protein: CSAWTEAKNIQYF.

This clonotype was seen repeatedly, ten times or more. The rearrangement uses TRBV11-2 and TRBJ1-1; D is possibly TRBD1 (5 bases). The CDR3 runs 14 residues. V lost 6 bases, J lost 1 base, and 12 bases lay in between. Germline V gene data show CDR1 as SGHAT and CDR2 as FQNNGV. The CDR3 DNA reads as TGTGCCAGCAGTTTGGGGCAGGGGAACACTGAAGCTTTCTTT. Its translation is CASSLGQGNTEAFF.

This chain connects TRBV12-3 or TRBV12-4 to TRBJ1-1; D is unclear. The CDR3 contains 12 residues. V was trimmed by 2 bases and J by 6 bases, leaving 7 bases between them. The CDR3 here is CASSLSYAEAFF. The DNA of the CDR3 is TGTGCCAGCAGTTTATCCTACGCTGAAGCTTTCTTT.

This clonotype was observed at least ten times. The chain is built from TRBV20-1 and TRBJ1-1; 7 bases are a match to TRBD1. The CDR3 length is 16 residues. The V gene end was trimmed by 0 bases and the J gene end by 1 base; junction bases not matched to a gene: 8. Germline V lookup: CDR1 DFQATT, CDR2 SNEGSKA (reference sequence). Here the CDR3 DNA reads TGCAGTGCTAGAGATGGTAGGGGACAGTGGAACACTGAAGCTTTCTTT. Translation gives CSARDGRGQWNTEAFF.

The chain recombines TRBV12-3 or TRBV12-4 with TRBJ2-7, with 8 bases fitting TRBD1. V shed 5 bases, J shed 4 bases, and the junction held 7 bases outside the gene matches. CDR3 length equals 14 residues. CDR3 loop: CASSKQGGRYEQYF. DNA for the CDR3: TGTGCCAGCAGTAAACAGGGGGGAAGGTACGAGCAGTACTTC.

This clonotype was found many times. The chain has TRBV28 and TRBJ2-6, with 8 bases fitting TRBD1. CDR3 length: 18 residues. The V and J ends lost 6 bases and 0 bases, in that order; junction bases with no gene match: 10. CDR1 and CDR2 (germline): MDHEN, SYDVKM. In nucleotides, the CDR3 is TGTGCCAGCAGCTCGGAACAGGGGGTGAACTCTGGGGCCAACGTCCTGACTTTC. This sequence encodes CASSSEQGVNSGANVLTF. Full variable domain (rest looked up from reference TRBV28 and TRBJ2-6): DVKVTQSSRYLVKRTGEKVFLECVQDMDHENMFWYRQDPGLGLRLIYFSYDVKMKEKGDIPEGYSVSREKKERFSLILESASTNQTSMYLCASSSEQGVNSGANVLTFGAGSRLTVL.

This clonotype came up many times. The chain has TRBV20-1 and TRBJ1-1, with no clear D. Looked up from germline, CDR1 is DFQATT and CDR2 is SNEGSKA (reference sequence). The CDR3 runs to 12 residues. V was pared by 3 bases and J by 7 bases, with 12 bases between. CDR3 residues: CSASFVGYEAFF. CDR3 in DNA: TGCAGTGCTAGCTTTGTGGGCTATGAAGCTTTCTTT.

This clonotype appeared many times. Here the CDR3 DNA reads TGTGCTAGTGGTCTGGGACTAGCGGAACAAGAGACCCAGTACTTC. Translated: CASGLGLAEQETQYF. The chain combines TRBV12-5 with TRBJ2-5; 11 bases are a match to TRBD2. The CDR3 contains 15 residues. V shed 5 bases and J 2 bases; nucleotides not matched to a gene: 4. CDR1 LGHNT and CDR2 FRNRAP come from the germline V gene. Full variable domain (remainder filled in from reference TRBV12-5 and TRBJ2-5): DARVTQTPRHKVTEMGQEVTMRCQPILGHNTVFWYRQTMMQGLELLAYFRNRAPLDDSGMPKDRFSAEMPDATLATLKIQPSEPRDSAVYFCASGLGLAEQETQYFGPGTRLLVL.

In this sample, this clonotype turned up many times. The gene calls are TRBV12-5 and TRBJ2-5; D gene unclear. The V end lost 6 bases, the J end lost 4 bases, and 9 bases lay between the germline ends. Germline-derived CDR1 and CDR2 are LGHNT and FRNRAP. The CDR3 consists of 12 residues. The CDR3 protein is CASGPAVETQYF. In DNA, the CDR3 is TGTGCTAGTGGCCCTGCCGTAGAGACCCAGTACTTC.

The CDR3 nucleotides read TGCGCCAGCAGCCGTCCGGGACAGGGGGTTCAGCCCCAGCATTTT. Amino acids: CASSRPGQGVQPQHF. J is TRBJ1-5 and V is TRBV5-1; 11 bases align to TRBD1. J lost 6 bases, V lost 4 bases, and 6 bases had no gene match. This CDR3 contains 15 residues. CDR1 is SGHRS, CDR2 YFSETQ, per germline.

The CDR3 DNA reads as TGTGCCAGCAGTGAGACTCTACAGGGGTATGGCTACACCTTC. Translation gives CASSETLQGYGYTF. J is TRBJ1-2 and V is TRBV25-1, with 7 bases identical to TRBD1. The CDR3 has 14 residues. Trimming removed 3 bases from V and 5 bases from J; junction bases left unmatched: 6. CDR1 and CDR2 (germline): MGHDK, SYGVNS.

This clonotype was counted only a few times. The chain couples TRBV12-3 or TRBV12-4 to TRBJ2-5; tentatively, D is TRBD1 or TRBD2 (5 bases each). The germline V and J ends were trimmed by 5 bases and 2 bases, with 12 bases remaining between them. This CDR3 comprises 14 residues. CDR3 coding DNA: TGTGCCAGCAGTGTGGGACGGGCTCAAGAGACCCAGTACTTC. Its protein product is CASSVGRAQETQYF.

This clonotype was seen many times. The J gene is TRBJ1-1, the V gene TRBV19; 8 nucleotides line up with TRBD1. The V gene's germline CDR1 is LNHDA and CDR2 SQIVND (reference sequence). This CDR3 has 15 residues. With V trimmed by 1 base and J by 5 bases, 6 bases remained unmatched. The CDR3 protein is CASSIARQGRTEAFF. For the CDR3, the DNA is TGTGCCAGTAGTATAGCTCGACAGGGGAGGACTGAAGCTTTCTTT.

DNA of the CDR3: TGTGCCAGCAGCTCGCGGGCTCTAGCGGGGGGGCTCGGCACCGGGGAGCTGTTTTTT. Translation: CASSSRALAGGLGTGELFF. The V gene is TRBV11-2, the J gene TRBJ2-2; TRBD2 agrees at 12 bases. The germline V gene encodes CDR1 SGHAT and CDR2 FQNNGV. The CDR3 is 19 amino acids. V was pared by 4 bases and J by 4 bases, with 13 bases of the junction left unmatched.